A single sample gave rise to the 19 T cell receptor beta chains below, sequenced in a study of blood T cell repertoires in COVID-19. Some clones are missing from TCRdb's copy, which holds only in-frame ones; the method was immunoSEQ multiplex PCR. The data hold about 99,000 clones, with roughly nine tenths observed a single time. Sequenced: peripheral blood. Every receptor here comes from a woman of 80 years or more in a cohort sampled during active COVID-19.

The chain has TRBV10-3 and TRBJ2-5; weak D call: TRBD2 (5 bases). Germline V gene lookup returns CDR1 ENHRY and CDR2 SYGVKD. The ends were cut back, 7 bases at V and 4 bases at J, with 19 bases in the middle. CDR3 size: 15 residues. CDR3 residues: CAINPHGGEGETQYF. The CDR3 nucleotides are TGTGCCATCAATCCCCATGGAGGAGAAGGAGAGACCCAGTACTTC.

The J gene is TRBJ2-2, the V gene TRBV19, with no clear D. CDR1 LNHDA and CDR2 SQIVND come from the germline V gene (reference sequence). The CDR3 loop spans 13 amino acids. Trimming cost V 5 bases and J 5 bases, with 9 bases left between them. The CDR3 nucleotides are TGTGCCAGTAGTGAGGAGAGGACCGGGGAGCTGTTTTTT. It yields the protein CASSEERTGELFF.

The CDR3 here is CASSPNRDREQFF. Here the CDR3 DNA reads TGTGCCAGCAGTCCCAACCGGGACAGAGAGCAGTTCTTC. This sequence joins TRBV12-3 or TRBV12-4 and TRBJ2-1, with 7 bases aligning to TRBD1. The J segment lost 10 bases and the V segment lost 5 bases, leaving 8 bases of the junction unmatched. This CDR3 contains 13 residues.

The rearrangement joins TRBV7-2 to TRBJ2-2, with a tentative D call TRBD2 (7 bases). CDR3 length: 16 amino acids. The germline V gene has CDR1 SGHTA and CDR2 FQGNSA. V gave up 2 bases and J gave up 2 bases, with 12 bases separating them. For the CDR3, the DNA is TGTGCCAGCAGCTTATCGGGGGGCCCTAACACCGGGGAGCTGTTTTTT. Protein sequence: CASSLSGGPNTGELFF.

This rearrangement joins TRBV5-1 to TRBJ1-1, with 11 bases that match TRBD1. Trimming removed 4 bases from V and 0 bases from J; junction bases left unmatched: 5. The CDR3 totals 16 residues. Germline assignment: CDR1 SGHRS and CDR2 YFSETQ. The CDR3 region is CASSLGQGALNTEAFF. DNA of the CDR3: TGCGCCAGCAGCCTCGGACAGGGGGCCCTGAACACTGAAGCTTTCTTT.

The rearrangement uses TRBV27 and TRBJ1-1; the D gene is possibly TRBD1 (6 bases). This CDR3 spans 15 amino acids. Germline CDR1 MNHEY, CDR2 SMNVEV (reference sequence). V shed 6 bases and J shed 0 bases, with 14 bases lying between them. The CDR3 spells CASSLGTYMNTEAFF. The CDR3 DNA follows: TGTGCCAGCAGCCTCGGGACATACATGAACACTGAAGCTTTCTTT.

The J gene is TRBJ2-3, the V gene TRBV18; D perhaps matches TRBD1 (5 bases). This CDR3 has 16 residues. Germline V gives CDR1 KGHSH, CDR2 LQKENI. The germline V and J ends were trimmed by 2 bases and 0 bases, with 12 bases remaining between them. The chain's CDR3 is CASSPGAQSSTDTQYF. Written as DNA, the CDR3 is TGTGCCAGCTCACCAGGGGCACAGAGCAGCACAGATACGCAGTATTTT.

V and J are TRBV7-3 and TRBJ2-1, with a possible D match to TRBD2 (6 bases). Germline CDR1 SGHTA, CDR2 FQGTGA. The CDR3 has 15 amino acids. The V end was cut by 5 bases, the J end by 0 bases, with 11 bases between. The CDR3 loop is CASSQAGGSYNEQFF. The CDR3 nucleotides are TGTGCCAGCAGCCAAGCCGGGGGCTCCTACAATGAGCAGTTCTTC.

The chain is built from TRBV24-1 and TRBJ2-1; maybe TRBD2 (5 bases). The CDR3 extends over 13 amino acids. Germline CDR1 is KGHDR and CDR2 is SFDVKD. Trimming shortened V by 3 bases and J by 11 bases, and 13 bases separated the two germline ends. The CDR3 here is CATSDIQLEQQFF. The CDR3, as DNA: TGTGCCACCAGTGATATCCAACTAGAACAGCAGTTCTTC.

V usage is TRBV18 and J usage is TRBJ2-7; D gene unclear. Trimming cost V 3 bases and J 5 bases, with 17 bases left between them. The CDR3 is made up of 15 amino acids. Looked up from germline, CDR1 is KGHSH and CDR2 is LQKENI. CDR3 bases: TGTGCCAGCTCACCGATCTCGGCAGGCACCAACGAGCAGTACTTC. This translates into CASSPISAGTNEQYF.

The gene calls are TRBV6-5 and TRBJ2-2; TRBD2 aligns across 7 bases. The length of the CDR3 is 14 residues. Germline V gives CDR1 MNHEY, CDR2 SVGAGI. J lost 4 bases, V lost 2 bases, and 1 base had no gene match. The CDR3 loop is CASSYAGVTGELFF. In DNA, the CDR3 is TGTGCCAGCAGTTACGCGGGGGTCACCGGGGAGCTGTTTTTT.

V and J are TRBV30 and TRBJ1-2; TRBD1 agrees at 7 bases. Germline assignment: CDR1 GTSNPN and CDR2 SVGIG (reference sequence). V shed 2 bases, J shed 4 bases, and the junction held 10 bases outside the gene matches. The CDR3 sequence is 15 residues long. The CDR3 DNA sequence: TGTGCCTGGAGTTACAGGGGCTCGAGGGTCTATGGCTACACCTTC. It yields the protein CAWSYRGSRVYGYTF.

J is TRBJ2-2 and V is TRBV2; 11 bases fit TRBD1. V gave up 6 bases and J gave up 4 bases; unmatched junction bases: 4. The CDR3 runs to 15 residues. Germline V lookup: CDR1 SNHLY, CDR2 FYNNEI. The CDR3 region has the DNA TGTGCCAGCAGGGACAGGGGGCATAGCACCGGGGAGCTGTTTTTT. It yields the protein CASRDRGHSTGELFF.

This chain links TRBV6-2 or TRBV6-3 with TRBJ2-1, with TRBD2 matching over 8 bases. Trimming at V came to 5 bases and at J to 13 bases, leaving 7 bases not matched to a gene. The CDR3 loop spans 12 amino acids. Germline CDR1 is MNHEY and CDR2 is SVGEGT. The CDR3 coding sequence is TGTGCCAGCAGTACGGGGGGGACTATTCAGTTCTTC. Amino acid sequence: CASSTGGTIQFF.

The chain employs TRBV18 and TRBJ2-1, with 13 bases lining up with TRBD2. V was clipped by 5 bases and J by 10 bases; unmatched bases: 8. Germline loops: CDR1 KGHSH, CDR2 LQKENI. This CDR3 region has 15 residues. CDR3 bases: TGTGCCAGCTCAAAGGGACTAGCGGGATCTAACGAGCAGTTCTTC. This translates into CASSKGLAGSNEQFF.

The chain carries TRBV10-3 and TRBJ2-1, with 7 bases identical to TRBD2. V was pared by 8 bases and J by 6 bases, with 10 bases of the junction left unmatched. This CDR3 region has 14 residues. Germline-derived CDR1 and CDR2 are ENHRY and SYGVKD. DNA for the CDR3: TGTGCCATCTCCTGGGAGGGTCCAACCAATGAGCAGTTCTTC. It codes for CAISWEGPTNEQFF.

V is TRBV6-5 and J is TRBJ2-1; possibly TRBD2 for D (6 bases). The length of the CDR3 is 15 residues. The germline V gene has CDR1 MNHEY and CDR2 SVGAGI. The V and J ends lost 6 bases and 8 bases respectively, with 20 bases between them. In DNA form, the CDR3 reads TGTGCCAGCAGCCCGTCCTTTGGAGGGGTGGATGAGCAGTTCTTC. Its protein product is CASSPSFGGVDEQFF.

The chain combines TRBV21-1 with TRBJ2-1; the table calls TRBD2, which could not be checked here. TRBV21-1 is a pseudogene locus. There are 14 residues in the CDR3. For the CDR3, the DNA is TGTGCCAGCAGCCGACTAGCGGGGGGAAATGAGCAGTTCTTC. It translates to CASSRLAGGNEQFF.

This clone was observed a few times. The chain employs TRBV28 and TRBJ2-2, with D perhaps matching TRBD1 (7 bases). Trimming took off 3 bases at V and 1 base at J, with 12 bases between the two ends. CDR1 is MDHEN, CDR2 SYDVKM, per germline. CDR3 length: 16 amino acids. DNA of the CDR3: TGTGCCAGCAGTTTTTGGCAGGGGGGGAACACCGGGGAGCTGTTTTTT. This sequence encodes CASSFWQGGNTGELFF.